The clone carrying this T cell receptor (beta chain) was counted a few times. Its antigen is unknown. The source of the sample is a study of CD8 T cells in ankylosing spondylitis. Findings and caveats of the study: Matched ankylosing spondylitis synovial fluid reportedly showed significant enrichment of disease-linked clones. In reactive arthritis synovial fluid and blood, some motif variants had been reported before.

The TCR beta libraries were generated through quantitative 5'-RACE incorporating molecular barcodes. One entry per CDR3 protein results from TCRdb running MiXCR on the 5' RACE reads. Here the sample spans roughly 230,000 distinct CDR3 sequences, 18% being singletons. This clonotype was obtained from a male donor with ankylosing spondylitis or in good health (not recorded which). The source material was blood, either unsorted or a sorted T cell fraction (not recorded which).

The chain's CDR3 is CASSGSRANYGYTF. The CDR3 coding sequence is TGTGCCAGCAGCGGATCCCGGGCAAACTATGGCTACACCTTC. The chain has TRBV9 and TRBJ1-2; D is uncertain. CDR1 and CDR2 (germline): SGDLS, YYNGEE. CDR3 size: 14 residues. V was trimmed by 3 bases and J by 2 bases, leaving 11 bases between them.